These 16 T cell receptor beta chains were all obtained from the same sample, sequenced in a study of blood T cells in healthy people across ages. Through a sample-barcoded 5' primer and a J-beta primer mix, a second PCR was run for about 6 to 12 cycles. TCRdb used MiXCR to reprocess the 5' RACE reads, holding one entry per CDR3 protein. The repertoire holds about 1,800,000 distinct CDR3 sequences, with 28% as singletons. The sample taken for sequencing was blood. The receptors shown here come from a woman under 40 in good health.

About this clonotype itself: The junction does not match germline at one end; this may be a read error. The chain recombines TRBV5-1 with TRBJ2-1; D gene uncertain. From germline, CDR1 is SGHRS and CDR2 YFSETQ. The CDR3 runs to 13 residues. The CDR3 loop is CANSPLDQNEQFF. The CDR3 DNA reads as TGCGCCAACAGCCCTCTCGACCAGAATGAGCAGTTCTTC.

The chain joins TRBV5-1 to TRBJ1-2; 7 bases line up with TRBD1. The CDR3 spans 13 residues. The trim removed 1 base at V and 8 bases at J, leaving 5 bases unmatched. From germline, CDR1 is SGHRS and CDR2 YFSETQ. The CDR3: CASSLSGGQGYTF. The CDR3 nucleotides are TGCGCCAGCAGCTTGTCAGGGGGGCAAGGCTACACCTTC.

This clonotype appeared many times. The chain joins TRBV5-1 to TRBJ1-4; a weak D match, TRBD1 (5 bases). The CDR3 runs 14 residues. The V gene lost 4 bases and the J gene lost 7 bases, with 14 bases spanning the gap. CDR1 is SGHRS, CDR2 YFSETQ, per germline. The CDR3 DNA is TGCGCCAGCAGCCCCGGGGGGGGACGTGAAAAACTGTTTTTT. This sequence encodes CASSPGGGREKLFF.

This clonotype occurred many times. The chain employs TRBV20-1 and TRBJ2-7, with a tentative D call TRBD2 (5 bases). The CDR3 length is 12 residues. Between the trimmed V and J ends, which lost 6 bases and 2 bases, there was a span of 11 bases. Per germline, CDR1 DFQATT and CDR2 SNEGSKA (reference sequence). CDR3 protein: CSATPRAYEQYF. The CDR3 DNA reads TGCAGTGCCACCCCGCGGGCCTACGAGCAGTACTTC.

The gene calls are TRBV27 and TRBJ1-2, with D tentatively TRBD1 (6 bases). Trimming removed 7 bases at V and 4 bases at J, with 16 bases between. Germline V gene sequence: CDR1 MNHEY, CDR2 SMNVEV (reference sequence). The CDR3 consists of 14 residues. As DNA, the CDR3 is TGTGCCAGCACCCCTTACAGGGATCCCTATGGCTACACCTTC. Translation gives CASTPYRDPYGYTF.

This clonotype was found once. This sequence joins TRBV20-1 and TRBJ1-1; D might be TRBD1 (5 bases). The CDR3 is 13 amino acids. With 5 bases removed from V and 1 base from J, the gap between germline ends came to 11 bases. Germline V gene data show CDR1 as DFQATT and CDR2 as SNEGSKA (reference sequence). CDR3 sequence: CSAGWDGNTEAFF. The CDR3 coding sequence is TGCAGTGCTGGCTGGGACGGGAACACTGAAGCTTTCTTT.

For this clonotype: A read error may be the cause here, since a much bigger clone is one base away. The chain is built from TRBV29-1 and TRBJ2-7; no reliable D call. Trimming pared 6 bases from V and 9 bases from J, leaving 18 bases between. CDR1 SQVTM and CDR2 ANQGSEA come from the germline V gene. This CDR3 has 12 amino acids. The CDR3 DNA sequence: TGCAGCGTCGCCCCACGGGTGGGCGGGCAGTACTTC. Encoded protein: CSVAPRVGGQYF.

This clonotype was counted between two and nine times. DNA for the CDR3: TGTGCCAGCAGCCTCATTGTGGTCAGGAATGAGCAGTTCTTC. Translating it yields CASSLIVVRNEQFF. The V gene is TRBV11-2, the J gene TRBJ2-1; D not resolved. Looked up from germline, CDR1 is SGHAT and CDR2 is FQNNGV. V lost 5 bases and J 7 bases, leaving 15 bases between the germline ends. The CDR3 has 14 residues.

Comments on this clonotype: The junction shows a germline mismatch at one end, possibly a read error. This chain uses TRBV15 with TRBJ2-5; TRBD2 matches 7 bases. This CDR3 is built from 18 residues. Germline V gene data show CDR1 as LNHNV and CDR2 as YYDKDF (reference sequence). The CDR3 here is CATSREWGGGTNQQTQYF. CDR3 sequence (DNA): TGTGCCACCAGCAGAGAGTGGGGGGGAGGAACGAACCAACAGACCCAGTACTTC.

The chain has TRBV14 and TRBJ1-1; 8 nucleotides line up with TRBD1. This CDR3 is built from 17 residues. Trimming took 4 bases from V and 6 from J; bases not matched to a gene: 16. In germline, CDR1 is SGHDN, CDR2 FVKESK. DNA for the CDR3: TGTGCCAGCAGCCCCTTGCACAGGGGGTTGTGGGAGCCTGAAGCTTTCTTT. Encoded protein: CASSPLHRGLWEPEAFF.

The V and J genes are TRBV7-2 and TRBJ2-2, with D maybe TRBD2 (6 bases). V was cut by 2 bases and J by 6 bases, with 13 bases left in between. Germline V gives CDR1 SGHTA, CDR2 FQGNSA. This CDR3 contains 15 residues. The chain's CDR3 is CASSLQLASPGELFF. DNA for the CDR3: TGTGCCAGCAGCTTACAACTAGCCTCCCCCGGGGAGCTGTTTTTT.

J is TRBJ1-2 and V is TRBV5-1; D remains ambiguous. The CDR3 loop spans 16 amino acids. In germline, CDR1 is SGHRS, CDR2 YFSETQ. V was pared by 0 bases and J by 8 bases, with 20 bases between. As DNA, the CDR3 is TGCGCCAGCAGCTTGGGGGCCGGGGAGTCCCTCGGGGGCTACACCTTC. Residues: CASSLGAGESLGGYTF.

This sequence joins TRBV11-2 and TRBJ2-5; 9 nucleotides match TRBD2. CDR1 SGHAT and CDR2 FQNNGV come from the germline V gene. Trimming at V came to 5 bases and at J to 11 bases, leaving 12 bases not matched to a gene. This CDR3 region has 14 residues. CDR3: CASSPSGGRGEQYF. Here the CDR3 DNA reads TGTGCCAGCAGCCCCAGCGGGGGGCGCGGTGAGCAGTACTTC.

This clonotype was seen a handful of times. The J gene is TRBJ2-5, the V gene TRBV29-1; D might be TRBD2 (5 bases). The V end was cut by 4 bases, the J end by 5 bases, with 17 bases between. In germline, CDR1 is SQVTM, CDR2 ANQGSEA. The CDR3 runs to 14 residues. The chain's CDR3 is CSVGKMATGETQYF. The CDR3 bases are TGCAGCGTTGGGAAGATGGCGACGGGGGAGACCCAGTACTTC.

The chain couples TRBV24-1 to TRBJ2-1; TRBD2 matches 8 bases. This CDR3 is built from 14 residues. Losses at the gene ends were 6 bases for V and 13 bases for J; bases not matched to a gene: 13. Germline V lookup: CDR1 KGHDR, CDR2 SFDVKD. CDR3 DNA sequence: TGTGCCACCAGTAATACGGGAGGGGGGGAGACCCAGTTCTTC. As protein: CATSNTGGGETQFF.

The gene calls are TRBV18 and TRBJ1-2; D is unclear. This CDR3 is 13 amino acids long. Germline CDR1 KGHSH, CDR2 LQKENI. The V end was cut by 4 bases, the J end by 6 bases, with 12 bases between. CDR3 amino acids: CASSLVPRDGYTF. Here the CDR3 DNA reads TGTGCCAGCTCACTTGTGCCCCGAGATGGCTACACCTTC.